The rows below give T cell receptor beta chains drawn from one sample of a study of regulatory T cells in long-lasting Graves disease. TCRdb reprocessed the multiplex PCR reads with MiXCR, giving one entry per CDR3 protein. The sample includes 450,000 to 500,000 distinct CDR3 sequences, 15% to 20% of them seen just once. This sample was also put to use in a study of T cells in Graves' hyperthyroidism and ophthalmopathy.

The sequenced sample was peripheral blood mononuclear cells (PBMCs), obtained at new diagnosis, from a patient treated with antithyroid drugs. The receptor set was obtained from a middle-aged man with Graves disease. The CDR3 runs from the conserved cysteine through the conserved F or W. Fields, in order: clone size, V gene, D gene, J gene, CDR3 protein, CDR3 DNA. D genes are given only for firm matches. Clone size, where shown, is once, few, many, or a class for clones that have expanded.

size: few
V: TRBV20-1
D: TRBD1
J: TRBJ2-3
CDR3: CSARKGQGGSPDTQYF
DNA: TGCAGTGCTAGGAAGGGACAGGGAGGTTCGCCAGATACGCAGTATTTT

size: many
V: TRBV5-1
D: TRBD2
J: TRBJ2-1
CDR3: CASSLGASGSGYNEQFF
DNA: TGCGCCAGCAGCTTGGGGGCAAGCGGGAGCGGGTACAATGAGCAGTTCTTC

size: once
V: TRBV20-1
D: TRBD1
J: TRBJ2-5
CDR3: CSAREGSGGGETQYF
DNA: TGCAGTGCTAGAGAAGGGTCAGGGGGCGGTGAGACCCAGTACTTC

size: .
V: TRBV19
D: .
J: TRBJ2-2
CDR3: CASGQPANTGELFF
DNA: TGTGCCAGTGGGCAGCCGGCGAACACCGGGGAGCTGTTTTTT

size: .
V: TRBV6-5
D: TRBD1
J: TRBJ1-1
CDR3: CASSYSLGQGRITFF
DNA: TGTGCCAGCAGTTACTCCTTAGGACAGGGGAGGATAACTTTCTTT

size: few
V: TRBV7-8
D: TRBD1
J: TRBJ1-1
CDR3: CASSLATGGTEAFF
DNA: TGTGCCAGCAGCTTAGCCACAGGGGGCACTGAAGCTTTCTTT

size: .
V: TRBV15
D: TRBD2
J: TRBJ2-1
CDR3: CATSRARLAGGSEQFF
DNA: TGTGCCACCAGCAGGGCAAGACTAGCGGGAGGGAGTGAGCAGTTCTTC

size: few
V: TRBV10-1
D: .
J: TRBJ2-5
CDR3: CASSLDFGETQYF
DNA: TGCGCCAGCAGTTTGGACTTTGGAGAGACCCAGTACTTC

size: .
V: TRBV9
D: TRBD2
J: TRBJ2-7
CDR3: CASSGGTSGSMNEQYF
DNA: TGTGCCAGCAGCGGCGGGACTAGCGGGAGTATGAACGAGCAGTACTTC

size: .
V: TRBV20-1
D: .
J: TRBJ2-3
CDR3: CSASPGDRLTDTQYF
DNA: TGCAGTGCTAGCCCGGGGGACAGACTCACAGATACGCAGTATTTT

size: few
V: TRBV6-1
D: TRBD1
J: TRBJ2-7
CDR3: CASTKDRAYEQYF
DNA: TGTGCCAGCACCAAGGACAGGGCCTACGAGCAGTACTTC

size: .
V: TRBV27
D: .
J: TRBJ1-4
CDR3: CASSLVKGEKLFF
DNA: TGTGCCAGCAGTTTAGTAAAGGGTGAAAAACTGTTTTTT

size: few
V: TRBV25-1
D: .
J: TRBJ2-7
CDR3: CASVGLSYEQYF
DNA: TGTGCCAGCGTGGGGTTGTCCTACGAGCAGTACTTC

size: many
V: TRBV6-2/TRBV6-3
D: TRBD2
J: TRBJ2-7
CDR3: CASSPGLADPYEQYF
DNA: TGTGCCAGCAGTCCGGGACTAGCGGATCCCTACGAGCAGTACTTC

size: few
V: TRBV27
D: TRBD1
J: TRBJ2-5
CDR3: CASSFSTGGETQYF
DNA: TGTGCCAGCAGTTTCTCTACAGGGGGAGAGACCCAGTACTTC

size: few
V: TRBV5-1
D: TRBD2
J: TRBJ2-6
CDR3: CASSTGLAGALSGANVLTF
DNA: TGCGCCAGCAGCACCGGACTAGCGGGCGCCCTCTCTGGGGCCAACGTCCTGACTTTC

size: many
V: TRBV28
D: .
J: TRBJ1-2
CDR3: CASSLAYGYTF
DNA: TGTGCCAGCAGTTTGGCTTATGGCTACACCTTC

size: .
V: TRBV20-1
D: .
J: TRBJ2-1
CDR3: CSATPTPKSSYNEQFF
DNA: TGCAGTGCTACCCCAACACCCAAGAGCTCCTACAATGAGCAGTTCTTC

size: many
V: TRBV28
D: .
J: TRBJ2-2
CDR3: CASSLMGRKNTGELFF
DNA: TGTGCCAGCAGTTTGATGGGACGGAAGAACACCGGGGAGCTGTTTTTT

size: many
V: TRBV5-1
D: .
J: TRBJ2-7
CDR3: CASRWDVTYEQYF
DNA: TGCGCCAGTAGATGGGACGTAACCTACGAGCAGTACTTC

size: .
V: TRBV18
D: .
J: TRBJ1-3
CDR3: CASSQHSSGNTIYF
DNA: TGTGCCAGCTCACAGCACAGCTCTGGAAACACCATATATTTT

size: many
V: TRBV5-6
D: .
J: TRBJ1-2
CDR3: CASSSTGVYAYTF
DNA: TGTGCCAGCAGCTCGACAGGAGTCTATGCCTACACCTTC

size: many
V: TRBV28
D: TRBD1
J: TRBJ1-1
CDR3: CASSSSGTANEAFF
DNA: TGTGCCAGCAGTAGCTCGGGGACAGCTAATGAAGCTTTCTTT

size: many
V: TRBV30
D: .
J: TRBJ2-1
CDR3: CACPPGGNSYNEQFF
DNA: TGTGCCTGCCCGCCCGGTGGGAATTCCTACAATGAGCAGTTCTTC

size: many
V: TRBV28
D: TRBD2
J: TRBJ2-1
CDR3: CASSPASGKHNEQFF
DNA: TGTGCCAGCAGTCCCGCTAGCGGGAAACACAATGAGCAGTTCTTC

size: .
V: TRBV30
D: TRBD2
J: TRBJ2-2
CDR3: CAWTPGLAGLYTGELFF
DNA: TGTGCCTGGACCCCAGGACTAGCGGGACTGTACACCGGGGAGCTGTTTTTT

size: many
V: TRBV20-1
D: .
J: TRBJ1-2
CDR3: CSASSGLNYGYTF
DNA: TGCAGTGCTAGCTCCGGACTCAACTATGGCTACACCTTC

size: .
V: TRBV7-9
D: .
J: TRBJ2-5
CDR3: CASSLFGQQETQYF
DNA: TGTGCCAGCAGCTTATTCGGCCAACAAGAGACCCAGTACTTC

size: few
V: TRBV27
D: .
J: TRBJ2-7
CDR3: CASSFYITGQYF
DNA: TGTGCCAGCAGTTTTTATATCACGGGGCAGTACTTC

size: .
V: TRBV7-3
D: .
J: TRBJ1-1
CDR3: CASSLSGGGGPNTEAFF
DNA: TGTGCCAGCAGCTTATCGGGAGGGGGGGGACCGAACACTGAAGCTTTCTTT

size: many
V: TRBV2
D: .
J: TRBJ2-1
CDR3: CASSRQASYEQFF
DNA: TGTGCCAGCAGCCGACAGGCGAGCTATGAGCAGTTCTTC

size: few
V: TRBV6-7
D: TRBD2
J: TRBJ2-1
CDR3: CASAGGWGLAGASEQFF
DNA: TGTGCCAGCGCAGGGGGCTGGGGACTAGCGGGAGCTAGTGAGCAGTTCTTC

size: .
V: TRBV20-1
D: TRBD2
J: TRBJ2-1
CDR3: CSARPLTSGRVDEQFF
DNA: TGCAGTGCTCGCCCGTTGACTAGCGGACGAGTCGATGAGCAGTTCTTC

size: many
V: TRBV11-2
D: .
J: TRBJ2-3
CDR3: CASSEWTFRNTDTQYF
DNA: TGTGCCAGCAGCGAATGGACATTTCGAAACACAGATACGCAGTATTTT

size: many
V: TRBV4-1
D: TRBD2
J: TRBJ2-5
CDR3: CASSPLGLAVQETQYF
DNA: TGCGCCAGCAGCCCCTTGGGACTAGCGGTTCAAGAGACCCAGTACTTC

size: few
V: TRBV6-1
D: .
J: TRBJ1-5
CDR3: CASSQGGVGNQPQHF
DNA: TGTGCCAGCAGTCAAGGTGGAGTGGGCAATCAGCCCCAGCATTTT

size: few
V: TRBV12-3/TRBV12-4
D: .
J: TRBJ1-6
CDR3: CASSLARGPYNSPLHF
DNA: TGTGCCAGCAGTCTTGCGAGGGGCCCCTATAATTCACCCCTCCACTTT

size: many
V: TRBV2
D: .
J: TRBJ2-7
CDR3: CASKGYEQYF
DNA: TGTGCCAGCAAAGGGTACGAGCAGTACTTC

size: few
V: TRBV12-3/TRBV12-4
D: .
J: TRBJ2-5
CDR3: CASSFKVLGTQYF
DNA: TGTGCCAGCAGTTTTAAGGTTTTGGGGACCCAGTACTTC

size: many
V: TRBV28
D: .
J: TRBJ2-3
CDR3: CASSPRTHKADTQYF
DNA: TGTGCCAGCAGCCCACGGACCCACAAGGCAGATACGCAGTATTTT

size: many
V: TRBV2
D: .
J: TRBJ2-1
CDR3: CASNYLKGPGEQFF
DNA: TGTGCCAGCAACTACCTCAAAGGTCCGGGTGAGCAGTTCTTC

size: .
V: TRBV24-1
D: .
J: TRBJ2-4
CDR3: CATSDLRGPQYF
DNA: TGTGCCACCAGTGATTTACGGGGTCCTCAGTACTTC

size: .
V: TRBV12-5
D: .
J: TRBJ1-6
CDR3: CASGLNRANSPLHF
DNA: TGTGCTAGTGGTTTGAACAGGGCGAATTCACCCCTCCACTTT

size: few
V: TRBV29-1
D: TRBD1
J: TRBJ1-2
CDR3: CSVVDRNYGYTF
DNA: TGCAGCGTTGTGGACAGGAACTATGGCTACACCTTC

size: .
V: TRBV12-3/TRBV12-4
D: TRBD2
J: TRBJ2-3
CDR3: CASSFSAGGPADTQYF
DNA: TGTGCCAGCAGTTTTTCGGCGGGAGGGCCCGCAGATACGCAGTATTTT

size: .
V: TRBV12-3/TRBV12-4
D: .
J: TRBJ2-2
CDR3: CASNLGLAGELFF
DNA: TGTGCCAGCAACTTAGGACTTGCCGGGGAGCTGTTTTTT

size: many
V: TRBV2
D: .
J: TRBJ1-1
CDR3: CASSVTPGPGTEAFF
DNA: TGTGCCAGCAGTGTAACCCCCGGCCCCGGCACTGAAGCTTTCTTT

size: few
V: TRBV10-3
D: TRBD2
J: TRBJ2-2
CDR3: CAISDRAGGTGELFF
DNA: TGTGCCATCAGTGATCGGGCCGGGGGGACCGGGGAGCTGTTTTTT

size: many
V: TRBV15
D: .
J: TRBJ2-7
CDR3: CATSSRGSYEQYF
DNA: TGTGCCACCAGCAGTAGAGGCTCCTACGAGCAGTACTTC

size: .
V: TRBV3-1
D: .
J: TRBJ1-2
CDR3: CASSTGGGYTF
DNA: TGTGCCAGCAGCACCGGGGGCGGCTACACCTTC

size: few
V: TRBV6-5
D: TRBD1
J: TRBJ2-1
CDR3: CASSSLQGIESYNEQFF
DNA: TGTGCCAGCAGTTCCTTACAGGGGATAGAGTCCTACAATGAGCAGTTCTTC

size: few
V: TRBV29-1
D: .
J: TRBJ2-5
CDR3: CSESGSGETQYF
DNA: TGCAGCGAAAGCGGTTCGGGAGAGACCCAGTACTTC

size: few
V: TRBV6-1
D: .
J: TRBJ1-2
CDR3: CASSETPQGYGYTF
DNA: TGTGCCAGCAGTGAAACCCCACAGGGCTATGGCTACACCTTC